A selection of T cell receptor beta chains follows, all from one sample in a study of T cell responses to AZD1222 COVID-19 vaccine. Some clones are missing from TCRdb's copy, which holds only in-frame ones; the method was immunoSEQ multiplex PCR. The sample gives some 92,000 clones, approximately 90% of which show up once; around 6.9% is in the top ten. The sample here was peripheral blood, taken on day 0 of AZD1222 vaccination. The source of these receptors is an adult in good health. The CDR3 runs from the conserved cysteine through the conserved F or W. The order of the fields is J gene, D gene, clone size, V gene, CDR3 DNA, CDR3 protein. A D gene is named only where the DNA matches it firmly. A clone size is listed for some rows: how often the clone was seen (once, few, many), or a class if it is expanded.

J gene: TRBJ1-2
D gene: TRBD1
clone size: .
V gene: TRBV4-2
CDR3 DNA: TGTGCCAGCAGCAAGGGACAGGGAGAAGGCTACACCTTC
CDR3 protein: CASSKGQGEGYTF

J gene: TRBJ2-2
D gene: TRBD2
clone size: .
V gene: TRBV7-6
CDR3 DNA: TGTGCCAGCAGCCCGGGACTAGCGGCAAACACCGGGGAGCTGTTTTTT
CDR3 protein: CASSPGLAANTGELFF

J gene: TRBJ2-5
D gene: .
clone size: .
V gene: TRBV30
CDR3 DNA: TGTGCCTGGAGTAAGGGGGGCGAGACCCAGTACTTC
CDR3 protein: CAWSKGGETQYF

J gene: TRBJ1-6
D gene: .
clone size: .
V gene: TRBV7-3
CDR3 DNA: TGTGCCAGCAGCGCAGGGGCCGAGGCCTATTCACCCCTCCACTTT
CDR3 protein: CASSAGAEAYSPLHF

J gene: TRBJ1-2
D gene: TRBD1
clone size: .
V gene: TRBV28
CDR3 DNA: TGTGCCAGCAGTGTGTCCGGGACAGTCTCGTTTTCGACTATTATTTCCACCTTC
CDR3 protein: CASSVSGTVSFSTIISTF

J gene: TRBJ2-2
D gene: .
clone size: .
V gene: TRBV7-2
CDR3 DNA: TGTGCCAGCGGCCCGGGACCTAACACCGGGGAGCTGTTTTTT
CDR3 protein: CASGPGPNTGELFF

J gene: TRBJ1-2
D gene: .
clone size: .
V gene: TRBV3-1/TRBV3-2
CDR3 DNA: TGTGCCAGCAGCCAAAACAGGGATACGTCTGGCTACACCTTC
CDR3 protein: CASSQNRDTSGYTF

J gene: TRBJ2-5
D gene: .
clone size: .
V gene: TRBV11-2
CDR3 DNA: TGTGCCAGCAGCTTAGGGGCCTCGACTGCGCAAGAGACCCAGTACTTC
CDR3 protein: CASSLGASTAQETQYF

J gene: TRBJ2-7
D gene: TRBD1
clone size: .
V gene: TRBV6-5
CDR3 DNA: TGTGCCAGCACTTACCGGGACAGCTCCTACGAGCAGTACTTC
CDR3 protein: CASTYRDSSYEQYF

J gene: TRBJ2-2
D gene: .
clone size: once
V gene: TRBV10-1
CDR3 DNA: TGCGCCAGCAGTGAGGGCAGGGCAAACACCGGGGAGCTGTTTTTT
CDR3 protein: CASSEGRANTGELFF

J gene: TRBJ2-7
D gene: TRBD2
clone size: .
V gene: TRBV7-3
CDR3 DNA: TGTGCCAGCAGCTTAACCTCCCGGACTAGCGGGGCTGAGCAGTACTTC
CDR3 protein: CASSLTSRTSGAEQYF

J gene: TRBJ2-2
D gene: .
clone size: .
V gene: TRBV30
CDR3 DNA: TGTGCCTGGAGTGTAAGGTTCCGGGGCGGGGAGCTGTTTTTT
CDR3 protein: CAWSVRFRGGELFF

J gene: TRBJ1-4
D gene: .
clone size: .
V gene: TRBV5-1
CDR3 DNA: TGCGCCAGCAGCGTCTCAGGGGCCCCTAATGAAAAACTGTTTTTT
CDR3 protein: CASSVSGAPNEKLFF

J gene: TRBJ2-2
D gene: .
clone size: .
V gene: TRBV27
CDR3 DNA: TGTGCCAGCAAAACCGGGCAATTGAACACCGGGGAGCTGTTTTTT
CDR3 protein: CASKTGQLNTGELFF

J gene: TRBJ1-6
D gene: .
clone size: .
V gene: TRBV10-3
CDR3 DNA: TGTGCCATCCAGGACGGACGGAATAATTCACCCCTCCACTTT
CDR3 protein: CAIQDGRNNSPLHF

J gene: TRBJ1-3
D gene: .
clone size: .
V gene: TRBV27
CDR3 DNA: TGTGCCAGCAGCCGCAGGGGCTCTGGAAACACCATATATTTT
CDR3 protein: CASSRRGSGNTIYF

J gene: TRBJ2-3
D gene: TRBD2
clone size: .
V gene: TRBV5-1
CDR3 DNA: TGCGCCAGCTGCCATAGCGGGAGCGCAGATACGCAGTATTTT
CDR3 protein: CASCHSGSADTQYF

J gene: TRBJ1-2
D gene: TRBD1
clone size: .
V gene: TRBV10-2
CDR3 DNA: TGCGCCAGCAGTCCGGGACAGGGCAGCTACACCTTC
CDR3 protein: CASSPGQGSYTF

J gene: TRBJ2-7
D gene: TRBD2
clone size: .
V gene: TRBV27
CDR3 DNA: TGTGCCAGCAGTTTTTTGCGGGAGGGTTCCTACGAGCAGTACTTC
CDR3 protein: CASSFLREGSYEQYF

J gene: TRBJ2-5
D gene: .
clone size: .
V gene: TRBV28
CDR3 DNA: TGTGCCAGCAGTTTAGTACAAGAGACCCAGTACTTC
CDR3 protein: CASSLVQETQYF

J gene: TRBJ2-7
D gene: TRBD2
clone size: .
V gene: TRBV6-2/TRBV6-3
CDR3 DNA: TGTGCCAGCAGTTACTCCCTGGGGACTAGCGGGAGGGCCCACGAGCAGTACTTC
CDR3 protein: CASSYSLGTSGRAHEQYF

J gene: TRBJ1-4
D gene: .
clone size: once
V gene: TRBV5-6
CDR3 DNA: TGTGCCAGCAGCCTCGACCCCTCAAAAGGTGAAAAACTGTTTTTT
CDR3 protein: CASSLDPSKGEKLFF

J gene: TRBJ2-7
D gene: TRBD1
clone size: .
V gene: TRBV3-1/TRBV3-2
CDR3 DNA: TGTGCCAGCAGCCCTCGGGACAGGGGCCACGAGCAGTACTTC
CDR3 protein: CASSPRDRGHEQYF

J gene: TRBJ2-5
D gene: TRBD2
clone size: .
V gene: TRBV14
CDR3 DNA: TGTGCCAGCAGCCAAGAGTTGCGGGGGGGCCGAGAGACCCAGTACTTC
CDR3 protein: CASSQELRGGRETQYF

J gene: TRBJ1-2
D gene: .
clone size: .
V gene: TRBV6-1
CDR3 DNA: TGTGCCAGCAGTGATCCCGGACACCTAAACTATGGCTACACCTTC
CDR3 protein: CASSDPGHLNYGYTF

J gene: TRBJ2-5
D gene: .
clone size: .
V gene: TRBV3-1/TRBV3-2
CDR3 DNA: TGTGCCAGCAGCCACCCCGGACGGTTCCAAGAGACCCAGTACTTC
CDR3 protein: CASSHPGRFQETQYF

J gene: TRBJ2-1
D gene: .
clone size: .
V gene: TRBV9
CDR3 DNA: TGTGCCAGCAGCGTAGTCGGGATCTCCTACAATGAGCAGTTCTTC
CDR3 protein: CASSVVGISYNEQFF

J gene: TRBJ1-2
D gene: TRBD1
clone size: .
V gene: TRBV6-2/TRBV6-3
CDR3 DNA: TGTGCCAGCAGTTACTCGATCAAGGGACAGAAGACCTATGGCTACACCTTC
CDR3 protein: CASSYSIKGQKTYGYTF

J gene: TRBJ1-1
D gene: .
clone size: .
V gene: TRBV28
CDR3 DNA: TGTGCCAGCAGCCCCGTGACGGGCACTGAAGCTTTCTTT
CDR3 protein: CASSPVTGTEAFF

J gene: TRBJ2-3
D gene: .
clone size: .
V gene: TRBV5-1
CDR3 DNA: TGCGCCAGCAGCCCGGGGAGCGACACAGATACGCAGTATTTT
CDR3 protein: CASSPGSDTDTQYF

J gene: TRBJ2-2
D gene: .
clone size: .
V gene: TRBV11-3
CDR3 DNA: TGTGCCAGCAGCTTAGATCTCCGGAGGTCCACCGGGGAGCTGTTTTTT
CDR3 protein: CASSLDLRRSTGELFF

J gene: TRBJ2-4
D gene: .
clone size: .
V gene: TRBV6-5
CDR3 DNA: TGTGCCAGCAGTCCCCTTTCAGCCAAAAACATTCAGTACTTC
CDR3 protein: CASSPLSAKNIQYF

J gene: TRBJ2-3
D gene: .
clone size: .
V gene: TRBV7-2
CDR3 DNA: TGTGCCAGCAGCTTAGTTACGGGGGGCGCAGATACGCAGTATTTT
CDR3 protein: CASSLVTGGADTQYF

J gene: TRBJ2-5
D gene: .
clone size: .
V gene: TRBV5-1
CDR3 DNA: TGCGCCAGCAGCTTCCAAGGGGAGACCCAGTACTTC
CDR3 protein: CASSFQGETQYF

J gene: TRBJ1-3
D gene: .
clone size: .
V gene: TRBV4-1
CDR3 DNA: TGCGCCAGCAGCCGCCAGGGTTTAGTCCTCTCTGGAAACACCATATATTTT
CDR3 protein: CASSRQGLVLSGNTIYF

J gene: TRBJ2-7
D gene: .
clone size: once
V gene: TRBV12-5
CDR3 DNA: TGTGCTAGTGGTTATTCCAGGTGGGGGAAAAGCTCCTACGAGCAGTACTTC
CDR3 protein: CASGYSRWGKSSYEQYF

J gene: TRBJ2-2
D gene: .
clone size: .
V gene: TRBV4-2
CDR3 DNA: TGTGCCAGCAGCCAGGGGGGGGCCCTAAAATGGACCGGGGAGCTGTTTTTT
CDR3 protein: CASSQGGALKWTGELFF

J gene: TRBJ1-4
D gene: TRBD1
clone size: .
V gene: TRBV6-5
CDR3 DNA: TGTGCCAGCAGGCCCCAGGGGGGGCAGTCTGAAAAACTGTTTTTT
CDR3 protein: CASRPQGGQSEKLFF

J gene: TRBJ1-2
D gene: .
clone size: .
V gene: TRBV19
CDR3 DNA: TGTGCCAGTACCAGGGGACCCAGGGGCTACACCTTC
CDR3 protein: CASTRGPRGYTF

J gene: TRBJ1-1
D gene: TRBD1
clone size: .
V gene: TRBV4-1
CDR3 DNA: TGCGCCAGCAGCCAAGCACCCTTGACAGGGGGGAACACTGAAGCTTTCTTT
CDR3 protein: CASSQAPLTGGNTEAFF

J gene: TRBJ2-2
D gene: .
clone size: .
V gene: TRBV6-1
CDR3 DNA: TGTGCCAGCAGTGAATATTGGACAACGAACACCGGGGAGCTGTTTTTT
CDR3 protein: CASSEYWTTNTGELFF

J gene: TRBJ1-2
D gene: .
clone size: .
V gene: TRBV4-3
CDR3 DNA: TGCGCCAGCAGCCAAGATCGGAGAGGGGAATATGGCTACACCTTC
CDR3 protein: CASSQDRRGEYGYTF

J gene: TRBJ1-2
D gene: .
clone size: .
V gene: TRBV5-3
CDR3 DNA: TGTGCCAGAAGCTTGGTGGCAGGCGAAGCTAACTATGGCTACACCTTC
CDR3 protein: CARSLVAGEANYGYTF

J gene: TRBJ1-6
D gene: TRBD1
clone size: .
V gene: TRBV5-1
CDR3 DNA: TGCGCCAGCAGCCAAGGGGGCGCGGGTTCACCCCTCCACTTT
CDR3 protein: CASSQGGAGSPLHF

J gene: TRBJ1-6
D gene: TRBD1
clone size: .
V gene: TRBV5-1
CDR3 DNA: TGCGCCAGCAGCCCGGAGGGACAGTCAGTTTCACCCCTCCACTTT
CDR3 protein: CASSPEGQSVSPLHF

J gene: TRBJ2-7
D gene: .
clone size: .
V gene: TRBV5-1
CDR3 DNA: TGCGCCAGCAGCTTGGGGGGCGAGCAGTACTTC
CDR3 protein: CASSLGGEQYF

J gene: TRBJ2-5
D gene: .
clone size: .
V gene: TRBV19
CDR3 DNA: TGTGCCAGTAGTATCGGAACTCAAGAGACCCAGTACTTC
CDR3 protein: CASSIGTQETQYF

J gene: TRBJ2-3
D gene: .
clone size: .
V gene: TRBV9
CDR3 DNA: TGTGCCAGCAGCGTAGCCCAGAGACTGGAGGGGGGAGTCACAGATACGCAGTATTTT
CDR3 protein: CASSVAQRLEGGVTDTQYF

J gene: TRBJ1-1
D gene: .
clone size: .
V gene: TRBV19
CDR3 DNA: TGTGCCAGTAGTATAGGACAGCCTGGTCTGTCAGCTTTCTTT
CDR3 protein: CASSIGQPGLSAFF

J gene: TRBJ2-7
D gene: .
clone size: .
V gene: TRBV5-1
CDR3 DNA: TGCGCCAGCAGCTTGGGGGGAAACAGGGCCTACGAGCAGTACTTC
CDR3 protein: CASSLGGNRAYEQYF

J gene: TRBJ2-7
D gene: .
clone size: .
V gene: TRBV28
CDR3 DNA: TGTGCCAGCAGTTACAAGTACGAGCAGTACTTC
CDR3 protein: CASSYKYEQYF

J gene: TRBJ1-6
D gene: .
clone size: .
V gene: TRBV28
CDR3 DNA: TGTGCCACTCGACCTGGGGGCTGGGGTTCACCCCTCCACTTT
CDR3 protein: CATRPGGWGSPLHF

J gene: TRBJ2-6
D gene: TRBD1
clone size: .
V gene: TRBV3-1/TRBV3-2
CDR3 DNA: TGTGCCAGCAGCCAAGATGAAGGACAGGGGATAGTGGGGGCCAACGTCCTGACTTTC
CDR3 protein: CASSQDEGQGIVGANVLTF

J gene: TRBJ2-7
D gene: TRBD2
clone size: .
V gene: TRBV5-8
CDR3 DNA: TGTGCCAGCAGCACCACCGGGACTAGCGGATCCTACGAGCAGTACTTC
CDR3 protein: CASSTTGTSGSYEQYF

J gene: TRBJ1-2
D gene: .
clone size: .
V gene: TRBV3-1/TRBV3-2
CDR3 DNA: TGTGCCAGCAGCCAAGGGGCGGCAGCGGTGCGTGGCTACACCTTC
CDR3 protein: CASSQGAAAVRGYTF

J gene: TRBJ1-1
D gene: .
clone size: once
V gene: TRBV7-2
CDR3 DNA: TGTGCCAGCAGCCTTGGACGTCTGGGGAACACTGAAGCTTTCTTT
CDR3 protein: CASSLGRLGNTEAFF

J gene: TRBJ1-1
D gene: TRBD1
clone size: .
V gene: TRBV7-8
CDR3 DNA: TGTGCCAGCAGCAACACGAAGGGGGCTCACACTGAAGCTTTCTTT
CDR3 protein: CASSNTKGAHTEAFF

J gene: TRBJ1-1
D gene: .
clone size: .
V gene: TRBV19
CDR3 DNA: TGTGCCAGTAGTTCCTATCAGGAGAACACTGAAGCTTTCTTT
CDR3 protein: CASSSYQENTEAFF

J gene: TRBJ2-2
D gene: TRBD1
clone size: .
V gene: TRBV19
CDR3 DNA: TGTGCCAGTAGTATCACCGGACAGGGGAGATCCGGGGAGCTGTTTTTT
CDR3 protein: CASSITGQGRSGELFF